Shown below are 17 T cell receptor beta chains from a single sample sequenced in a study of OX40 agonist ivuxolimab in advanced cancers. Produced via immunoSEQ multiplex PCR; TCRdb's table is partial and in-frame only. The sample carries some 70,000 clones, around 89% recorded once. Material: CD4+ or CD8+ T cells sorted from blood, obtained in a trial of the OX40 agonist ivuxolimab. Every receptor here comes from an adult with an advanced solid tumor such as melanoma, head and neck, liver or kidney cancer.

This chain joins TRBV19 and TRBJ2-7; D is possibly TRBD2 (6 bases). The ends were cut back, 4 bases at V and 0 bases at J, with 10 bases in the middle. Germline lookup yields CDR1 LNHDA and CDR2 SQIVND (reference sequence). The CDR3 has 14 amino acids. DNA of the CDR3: TGTGCCAGTAGTAGGGGACTGGTCTCCTACGAGCAGTACTTC. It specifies CASSRGLVSYEQYF.

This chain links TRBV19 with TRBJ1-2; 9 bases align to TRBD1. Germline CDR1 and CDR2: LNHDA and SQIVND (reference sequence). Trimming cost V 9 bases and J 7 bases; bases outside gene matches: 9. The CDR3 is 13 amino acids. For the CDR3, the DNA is TGTGCCAGCAAACAGGGGGCGCGGAGTGGCTACACCTTC. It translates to CASKQGARSGYTF.

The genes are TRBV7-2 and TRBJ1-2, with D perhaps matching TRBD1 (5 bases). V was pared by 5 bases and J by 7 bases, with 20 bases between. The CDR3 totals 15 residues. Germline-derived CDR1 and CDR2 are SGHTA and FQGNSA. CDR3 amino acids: CASSLLLQGAGGYTF. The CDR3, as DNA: TGTGCCAGCAGCCTTTTACTTCAGGGCGCTGGTGGCTACACCTTC.

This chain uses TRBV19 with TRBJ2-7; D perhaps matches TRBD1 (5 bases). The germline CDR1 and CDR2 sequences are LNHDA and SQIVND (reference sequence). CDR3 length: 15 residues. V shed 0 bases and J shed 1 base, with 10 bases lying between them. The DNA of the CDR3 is TGTGCCAGTAGTATAGATCTAGGGGTTTCCTACGAGCAGTACTTC. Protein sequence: CASSIDLGVSYEQYF.

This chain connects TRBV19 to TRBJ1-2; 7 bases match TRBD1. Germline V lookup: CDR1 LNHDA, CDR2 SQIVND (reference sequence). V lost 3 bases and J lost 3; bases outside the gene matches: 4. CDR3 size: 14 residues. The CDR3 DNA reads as TGTGCCAGTAGTATCTACGACAGGGACTATGGCTACACCTTC. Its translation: CASSIYDRDYGYTF.

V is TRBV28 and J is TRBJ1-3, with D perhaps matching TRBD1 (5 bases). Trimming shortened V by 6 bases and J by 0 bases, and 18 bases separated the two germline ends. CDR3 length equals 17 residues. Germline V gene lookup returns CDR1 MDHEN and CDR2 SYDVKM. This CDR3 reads CASSSPRGPSSGNTIYF. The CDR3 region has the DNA TGTGCCAGCAGCTCCCCCCGGGGCCCGAGCTCTGGAAACACCATATATTTT. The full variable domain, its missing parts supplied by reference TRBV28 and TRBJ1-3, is DVKVTQSSRYLVKRTGEKVFLECVQDMDHENMFWYRQDPGLGLRLIYFSYDVKMKEKGDIPEGYSVSREKKERFSLILESASTNQTSMYLCASSSPRGPSSGNTIYFGEGSWLTVV.

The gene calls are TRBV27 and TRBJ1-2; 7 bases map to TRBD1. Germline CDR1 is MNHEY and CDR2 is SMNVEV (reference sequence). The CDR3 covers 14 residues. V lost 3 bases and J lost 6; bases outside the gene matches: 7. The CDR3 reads CASSLTGTRHGYTF. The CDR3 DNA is TGTGCCAGCAGTTTGACAGGGACCCGTCATGGCTACACCTTC.

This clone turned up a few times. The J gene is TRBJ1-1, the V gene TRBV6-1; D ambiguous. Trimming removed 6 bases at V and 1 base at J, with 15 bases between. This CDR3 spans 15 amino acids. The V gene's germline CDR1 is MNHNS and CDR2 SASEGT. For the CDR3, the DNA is TGTGCCAGCAGAAGCCTCCCCCCAGGGAACACTGAAGCTTTCTTT. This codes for CASRSLPPGNTEAFF.

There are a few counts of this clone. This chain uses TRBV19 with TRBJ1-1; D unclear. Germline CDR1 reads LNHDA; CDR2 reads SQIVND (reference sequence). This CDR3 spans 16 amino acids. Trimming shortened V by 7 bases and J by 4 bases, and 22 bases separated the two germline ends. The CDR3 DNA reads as TGTGCCAGTACCCCAACAAGGGCGACGGTCGTCACTGAAGCTTTCTTT. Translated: CASTPTRATVVTEAFF. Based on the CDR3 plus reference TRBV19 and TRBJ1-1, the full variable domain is DGGITQSPKYLFRKEGQNVTLSCEQNLNHDAMYWYRQDPGQGLRLIYYSQIVNDFQKGDIAEGYSVSREKKESFPLTVTSAQKNPTAFYLCASTPTRATVVTEAFFGQGTRLTVV.

As DNA, the CDR3 is TGTGCCAGCAGTTCGCCAGCGGGGTCTACCCACAATGAGCAGTTCTTC. Translating it yields CASSSPAGSTHNEQFF. This rearrangement joins TRBV28 to TRBJ2-1; 7 positions match TRBD2. V gave up 4 bases and J gave up 5 bases; unmatched junction bases: 11. Germline V CDR1 and CDR2: MDHEN, SYDVKM. The CDR3 consists of 16 residues.

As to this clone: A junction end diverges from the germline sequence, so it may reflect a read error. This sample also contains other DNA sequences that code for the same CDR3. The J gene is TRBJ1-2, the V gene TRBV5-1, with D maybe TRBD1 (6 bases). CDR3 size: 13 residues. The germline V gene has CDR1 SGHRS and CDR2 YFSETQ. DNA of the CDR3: TGCGCTAGCAGCTCGCAGGGGAAAGATGGCTACACCTTC. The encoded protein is CASSSQGKDGYTF.

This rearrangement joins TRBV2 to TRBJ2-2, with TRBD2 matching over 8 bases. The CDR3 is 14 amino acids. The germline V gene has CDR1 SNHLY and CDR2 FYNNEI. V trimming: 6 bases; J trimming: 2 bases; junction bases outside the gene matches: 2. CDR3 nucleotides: TGTGCCAGCAGAGGACTAGCAAACACCGGGGAGCTGTTTTTT. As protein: CASRGLANTGELFF.

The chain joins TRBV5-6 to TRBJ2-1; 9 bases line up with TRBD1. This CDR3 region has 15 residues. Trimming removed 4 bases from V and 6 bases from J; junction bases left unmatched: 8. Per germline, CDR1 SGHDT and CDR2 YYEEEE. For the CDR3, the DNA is TGTGCCAGCAGCGTGTCCGGGACAGGGCTCAATGAGCAGTTCTTC. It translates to CASSVSGTGLNEQFF. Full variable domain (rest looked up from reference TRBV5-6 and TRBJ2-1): DAGVTQSPTHLIKTRGQQVTLRCSPKSGHDTVSWYQQALGQGPQFIFQYYEEEERQRGNFPDRFSGHQFPNYSSELNVNALLLGDSALYLCASSVSGTGLNEQFFGPGTRLTVL.

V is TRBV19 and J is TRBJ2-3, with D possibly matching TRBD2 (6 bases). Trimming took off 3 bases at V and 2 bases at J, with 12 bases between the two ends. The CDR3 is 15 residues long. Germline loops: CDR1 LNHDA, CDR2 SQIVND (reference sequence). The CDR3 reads CASSIGDFYTDTQYF. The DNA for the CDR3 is TGTGCCAGTAGTATTGGGGACTTTTACACAGATACGCAGTATTTT.

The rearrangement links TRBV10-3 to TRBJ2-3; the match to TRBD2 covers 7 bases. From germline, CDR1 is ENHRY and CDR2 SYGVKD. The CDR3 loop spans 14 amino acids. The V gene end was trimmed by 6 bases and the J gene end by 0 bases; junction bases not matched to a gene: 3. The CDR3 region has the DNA TGTGCCATCAGGTTAGCGGGTAGCACAGATACGCAGTATTTT. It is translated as CAIRLAGSTDTQYF.

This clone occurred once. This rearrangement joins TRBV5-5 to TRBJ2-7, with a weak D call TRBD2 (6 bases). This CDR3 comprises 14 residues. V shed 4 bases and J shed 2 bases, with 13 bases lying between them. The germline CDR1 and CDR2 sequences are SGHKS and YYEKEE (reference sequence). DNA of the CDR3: TGTGCCAGCAGCACGGGGGTTCGTACCTACGAGCAGTACTTC. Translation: CASSTGVRTYEQYF.

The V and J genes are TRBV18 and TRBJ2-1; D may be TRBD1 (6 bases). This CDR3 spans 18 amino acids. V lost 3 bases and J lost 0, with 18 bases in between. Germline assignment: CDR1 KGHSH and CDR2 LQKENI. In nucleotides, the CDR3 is TGTGCCAGCTCACCCTTTGCCCAGGGACAAATCTCCTACAATGAGCAGTTCTTC. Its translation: CASSPFAQGQISYNEQFF.